Sequencing of this T cell receptor beta chain was carried out in a study of blood T cell repertoires in COVID-19. Overall study: Specimens from acute and convalescent COVID-19 originated in the United States, Italy and Spain.

The CDR3 runs 15 residues. V gave up 3 bases and J gave up 1 base; unmatched junction bases: 6. CDR1 and CDR2 from the germline V gene are SGHNT and YYREEE (reference sequence). The table lists this clone with a count of one. TCRdb's copy holds only in-frame clones and misses some; the assay was immunoSEQ multiplex PCR. Here the sample spans tens of thousands of clones, approximately 84% being singletons. The sequenced sample consisted of peripheral blood. The chain links TRBV5-4 to TRBJ2-7; 8 positions match TRBD1. The clonotype was recovered from a human donor in a cohort sampled during active COVID-19. The CDR3 is CASSSGQGRSYEQYF. The CDR3 region has the DNA TGTGCCAGCAGCTCCGGACAGGGAAGATCCTACGAGCAGTACTTC.